Many counts were recorded for the clone carrying this TCR beta chain. The data were taken from a study of T-cell reconstitution after alpha-beta-depleted transplantation in children. Unique molecular identifiers tagged the TCRbeta library. One entry per CDR3 protein results from TCRdb running MiXCR on the PCR reads. The sample holds fewer than 550,000 distinct CDR3 sequences, roughly a tenth seen once. With V trimmed by 0 bases and J by 7 bases, 12 bases remained unmatched. The germline CDR1 and CDR2 sequences are MNHEY and SMNVEV (reference sequence). The CDR3 is 17 amino acids. J is TRBJ2-1 and V is TRBV27; 7 positions agree with TRBD2. Sequencing used PBMCs, obtained before TCRalphabeta/CD19-depleted stem cell transplant. This TCR came from a child younger than 10 with inherited bone marrow failure, due to receive a stem cell transplant. CDR3 in amino acids: CASSLSSGREIRNEQFF. For the CDR3, the DNA is TGTGCCAGCAGTTTATCTTCGGGGCGGGAGATAAGAAATGAGCAGTTCTTC.